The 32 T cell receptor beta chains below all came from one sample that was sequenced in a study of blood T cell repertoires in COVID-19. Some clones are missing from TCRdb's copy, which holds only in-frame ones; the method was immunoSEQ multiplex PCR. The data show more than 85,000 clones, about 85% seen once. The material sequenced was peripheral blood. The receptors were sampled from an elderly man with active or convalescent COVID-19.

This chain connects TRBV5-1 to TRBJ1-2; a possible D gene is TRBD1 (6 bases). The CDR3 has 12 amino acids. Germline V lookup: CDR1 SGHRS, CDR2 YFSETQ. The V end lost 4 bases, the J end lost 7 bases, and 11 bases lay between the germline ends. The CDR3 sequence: CASSKNRAGYTF. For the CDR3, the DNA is TGCGCCAGCAGCAAGAACAGGGCTGGCTACACCTTC.

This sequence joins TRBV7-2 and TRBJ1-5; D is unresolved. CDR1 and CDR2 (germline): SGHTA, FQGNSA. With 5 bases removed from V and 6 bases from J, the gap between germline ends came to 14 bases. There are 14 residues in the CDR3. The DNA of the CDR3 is TGTGCCAGCAGCCCGGACGGGGTGTTTCAGCCCCAGCATTTT. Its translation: CASSPDGVFQPQHF.

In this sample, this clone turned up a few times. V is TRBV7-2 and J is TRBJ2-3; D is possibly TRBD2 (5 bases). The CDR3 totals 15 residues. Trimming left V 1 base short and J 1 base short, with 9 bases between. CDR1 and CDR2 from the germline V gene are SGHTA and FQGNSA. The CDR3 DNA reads TGTGCCAGCAGCTTAGGAAGCGGAGGCACAGATACGCAGTATTTT. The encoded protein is CASSLGSGGTDTQYF.

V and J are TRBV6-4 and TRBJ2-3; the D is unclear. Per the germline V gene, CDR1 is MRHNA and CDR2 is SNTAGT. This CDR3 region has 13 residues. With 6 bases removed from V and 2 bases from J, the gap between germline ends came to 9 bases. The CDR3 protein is CASSREFTDTQYF. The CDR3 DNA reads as TGTGCCAGCAGCCGCGAGTTCACAGATACGCAGTATTTT.

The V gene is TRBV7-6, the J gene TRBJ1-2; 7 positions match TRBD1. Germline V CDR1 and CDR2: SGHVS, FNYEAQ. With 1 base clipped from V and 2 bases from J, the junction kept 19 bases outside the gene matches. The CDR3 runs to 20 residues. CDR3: CASSLGSPTGTVIGNYGYTF. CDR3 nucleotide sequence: TGTGCCAGCAGCTTAGGGAGTCCGACAGGGACGGTTATAGGGAACTATGGCTACACCTTC.

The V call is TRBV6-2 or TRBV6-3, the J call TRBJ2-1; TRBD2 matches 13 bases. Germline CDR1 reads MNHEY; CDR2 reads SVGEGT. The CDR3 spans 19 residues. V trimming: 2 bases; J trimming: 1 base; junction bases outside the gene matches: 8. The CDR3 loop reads CASSYQLAGGPRSYNEQFF. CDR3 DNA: TGTGCCAGCAGTTACCAACTAGCGGGGGGGCCCCGGTCCTACAATGAGCAGTTCTTC.

The CDR3 loop is CASDRGQTSNQPQHF. Written as DNA, the CDR3 is TGTGCCAGCGACAGGGGGCAAACGAGCAATCAGCCCCAGCATTTT. The chain employs TRBV2 and TRBJ1-5; 10 bases agree with TRBD1. The CDR3 contains 15 residues. The germline V gene encodes CDR1 SNHLY and CDR2 FYNNEI. Losses at the gene ends were 8 bases for V and 1 base for J; bases not matched to a gene: 5.

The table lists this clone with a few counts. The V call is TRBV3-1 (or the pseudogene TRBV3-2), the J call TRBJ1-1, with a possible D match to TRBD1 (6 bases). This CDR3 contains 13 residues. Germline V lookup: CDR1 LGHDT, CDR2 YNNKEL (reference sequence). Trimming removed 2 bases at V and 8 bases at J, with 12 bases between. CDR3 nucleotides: TGTGCCAGCAGCCAACGAGGGGGTGGGGAAGCTTTCTTT. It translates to CASSQRGGGEAFF.

The CDR3 is CASSSRQDGGSEAFF. The CDR3 DNA reads as TGCGCCAGCAGCTCCCGACAGGATGGAGGATCGGAAGCTTTCTTT. The chain has TRBV5-1 and TRBJ1-1; tentatively, D is TRBD1 (6 bases). CDR3 size: 15 residues. Germline V gene data show CDR1 as SGHRS and CDR2 as YFSETQ. V was cut by 3 bases and J by 8 bases, with 20 bases left in between.

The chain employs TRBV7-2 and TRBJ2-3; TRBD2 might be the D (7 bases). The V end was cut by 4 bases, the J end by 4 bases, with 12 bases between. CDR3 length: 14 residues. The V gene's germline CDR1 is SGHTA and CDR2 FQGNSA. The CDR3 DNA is TGTGCCAGCAGCTGGGAGGGGGTGGCAGATACGCAGTATTTT. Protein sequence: CASSWEGVADTQYF. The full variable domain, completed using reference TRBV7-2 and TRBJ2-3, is GAGVSQSPSNKVTEKGKDVELRCDPISGHTALYWYRQSLGQGLEFLIYFQGNSAPDKSGLPSDRFSAERTGGSVSTLTIQRTQQEDSAVYLCASSWEGVADTQYFGPGTRLTVL.

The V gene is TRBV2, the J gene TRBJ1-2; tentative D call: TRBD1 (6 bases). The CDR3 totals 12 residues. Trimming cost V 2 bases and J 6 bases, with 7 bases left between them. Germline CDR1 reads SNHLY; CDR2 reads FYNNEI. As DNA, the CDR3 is TGTGCCAGCAGTGAAACAGGGAATGGCTACACCTTC. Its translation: CASSETGNGYTF.

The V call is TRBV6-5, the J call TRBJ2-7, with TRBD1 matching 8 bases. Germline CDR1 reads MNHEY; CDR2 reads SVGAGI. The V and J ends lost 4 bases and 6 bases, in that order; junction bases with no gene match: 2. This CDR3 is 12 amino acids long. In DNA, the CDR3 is TGTGCCAGCAGTTTTGACAGGGGCGAGCAGTACTTC. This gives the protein CASSFDRGEQYF.

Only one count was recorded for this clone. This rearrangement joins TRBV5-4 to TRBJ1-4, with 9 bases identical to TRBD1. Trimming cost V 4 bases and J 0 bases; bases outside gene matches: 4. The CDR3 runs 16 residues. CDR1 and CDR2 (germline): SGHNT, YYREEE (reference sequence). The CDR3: CASSTDRGTTNEKLFF. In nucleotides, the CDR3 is TGTGCCAGCAGCACCGACAGGGGGACAACTAATGAAAAACTGTTTTTT.

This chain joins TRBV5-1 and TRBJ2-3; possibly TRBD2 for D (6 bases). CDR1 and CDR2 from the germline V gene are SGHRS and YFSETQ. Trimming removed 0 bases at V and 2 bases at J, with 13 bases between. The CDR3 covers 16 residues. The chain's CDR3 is CASSLGGGTNTDTQYF. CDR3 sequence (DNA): TGCGCCAGCAGCTTGGGCGGCGGGACCAACACAGATACGCAGTATTTT.

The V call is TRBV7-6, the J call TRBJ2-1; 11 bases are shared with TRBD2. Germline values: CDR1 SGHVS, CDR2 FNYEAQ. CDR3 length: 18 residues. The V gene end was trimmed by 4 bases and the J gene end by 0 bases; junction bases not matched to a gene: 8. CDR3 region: CASSSAIAGGISYNEQFF. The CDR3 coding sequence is TGTGCCAGCAGCTCCGCCATAGCGGGGGGGATCTCCTACAATGAGCAGTTCTTC. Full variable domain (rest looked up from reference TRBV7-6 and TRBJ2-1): GAGVSQSPRYKVTKRGQDVALRCDPISGHVSLYWYRQALGQGPEFLTYFNYEAQQDKSGLPNDRFSAERPEGSISTLTIQRTEQRDSAMYRCASSSAIAGGISYNEQFFGPGTRLTVL.

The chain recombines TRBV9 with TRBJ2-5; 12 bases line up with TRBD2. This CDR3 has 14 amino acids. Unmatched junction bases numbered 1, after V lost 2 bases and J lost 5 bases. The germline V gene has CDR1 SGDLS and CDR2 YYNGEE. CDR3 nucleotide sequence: TGTGCCAGCAGCGTCGGGACTAGCGGGGAGACCCAGTACTTC. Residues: CASSVGTSGETQYF.

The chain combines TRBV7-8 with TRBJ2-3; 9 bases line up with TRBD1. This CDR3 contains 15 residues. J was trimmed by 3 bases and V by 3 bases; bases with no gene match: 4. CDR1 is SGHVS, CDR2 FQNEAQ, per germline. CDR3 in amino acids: CASSFQGTGTDTQYF. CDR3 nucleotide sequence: TGTGCCAGCAGCTTTCAAGGGACAGGGACAGATACGCAGTATTTT.

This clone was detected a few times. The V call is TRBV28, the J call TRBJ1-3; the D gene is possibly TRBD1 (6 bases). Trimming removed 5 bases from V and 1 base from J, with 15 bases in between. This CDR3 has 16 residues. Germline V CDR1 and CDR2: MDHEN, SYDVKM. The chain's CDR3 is CASSPTGYRSGNTIYF. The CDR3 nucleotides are TGTGCCAGCAGTCCTACAGGGTATCGGTCTGGAAACACCATATATTTT.

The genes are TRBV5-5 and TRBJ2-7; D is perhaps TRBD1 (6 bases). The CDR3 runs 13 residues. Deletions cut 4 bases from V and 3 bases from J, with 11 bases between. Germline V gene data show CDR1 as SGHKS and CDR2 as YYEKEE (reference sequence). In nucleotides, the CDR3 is TGTGCCAGCAGCCCCCAGGGGATCTACGAGCAGTACTTC. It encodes CASSPQGIYEQYF. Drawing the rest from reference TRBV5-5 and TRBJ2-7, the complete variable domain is DAGVTQSPTHLIKTRGQQVTLRCSPISGHKSVSWYQQVLGQGPQFIFQYYEKEERGRGNFPDRFSARQFPNYSSELNVNALLLGDSALYLCASSPQGIYEQYFGPGTRLTVT.

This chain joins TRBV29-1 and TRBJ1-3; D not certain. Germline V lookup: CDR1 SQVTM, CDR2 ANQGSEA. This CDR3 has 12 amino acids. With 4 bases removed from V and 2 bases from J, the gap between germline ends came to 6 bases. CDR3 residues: CSVGVTGNTIYF. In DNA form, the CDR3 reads TGCAGCGTTGGTGTCACTGGAAACACCATATATTTT.

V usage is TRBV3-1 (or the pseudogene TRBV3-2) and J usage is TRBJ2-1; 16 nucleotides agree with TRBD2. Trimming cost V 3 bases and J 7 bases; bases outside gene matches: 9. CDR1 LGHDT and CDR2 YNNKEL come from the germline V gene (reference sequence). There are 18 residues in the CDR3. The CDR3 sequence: CASSHAGTSGGAWNEQFF. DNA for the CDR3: TGTGCCAGCAGCCATGCCGGGACTAGCGGGGGGGCGTGGAATGAGCAGTTCTTC.

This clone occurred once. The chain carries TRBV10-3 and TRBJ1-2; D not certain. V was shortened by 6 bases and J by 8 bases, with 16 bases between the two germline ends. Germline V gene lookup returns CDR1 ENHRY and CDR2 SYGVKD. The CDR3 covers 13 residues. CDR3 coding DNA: TGTGCCATCAGGCAAGAGGGATCAGGAGGCTACACCTTC. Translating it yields CAIRQEGSGGYTF.

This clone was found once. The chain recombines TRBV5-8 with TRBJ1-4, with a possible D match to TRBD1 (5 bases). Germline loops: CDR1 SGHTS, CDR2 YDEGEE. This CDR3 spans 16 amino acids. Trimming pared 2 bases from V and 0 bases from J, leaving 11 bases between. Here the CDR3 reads CASSFLGAATNEKLFF. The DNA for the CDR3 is TGTGCCAGCAGCTTTCTTGGGGCAGCAACTAATGAAAAACTGTTTTTT.

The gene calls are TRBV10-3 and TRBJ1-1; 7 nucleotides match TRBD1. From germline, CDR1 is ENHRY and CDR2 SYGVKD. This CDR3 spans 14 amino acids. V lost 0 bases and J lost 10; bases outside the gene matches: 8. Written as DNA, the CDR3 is TGTGCCATCAGTGAGTCAGGGGGCTATGATGTAGCTTTCTTT. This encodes CAISESGGYDVAFF.

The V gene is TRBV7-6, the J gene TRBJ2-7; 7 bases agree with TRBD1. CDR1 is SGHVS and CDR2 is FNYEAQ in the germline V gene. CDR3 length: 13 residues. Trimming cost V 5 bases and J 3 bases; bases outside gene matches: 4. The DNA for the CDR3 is TGTGCCAGCAGCCCGGGACAGCGCTACGAGCAGTACTTC. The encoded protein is CASSPGQRYEQYF.

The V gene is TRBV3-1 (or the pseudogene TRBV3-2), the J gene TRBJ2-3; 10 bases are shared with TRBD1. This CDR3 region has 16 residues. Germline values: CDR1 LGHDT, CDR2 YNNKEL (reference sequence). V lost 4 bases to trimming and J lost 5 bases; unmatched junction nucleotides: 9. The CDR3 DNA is TGTGCCAGCAGCCTCCGACAGGGGGCAGTAGGAGATACGCAGTATTTT. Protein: CASSLRQGAVGDTQYF.

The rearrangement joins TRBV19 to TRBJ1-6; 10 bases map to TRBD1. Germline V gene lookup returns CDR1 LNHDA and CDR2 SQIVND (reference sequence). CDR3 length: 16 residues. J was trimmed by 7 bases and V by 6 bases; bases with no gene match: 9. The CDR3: CASSPLGGQGNSPLHF. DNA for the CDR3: TGTGCCAGTAGCCCCCTGGGGGGACAGGGGAATTCACCCCTCCACTTT. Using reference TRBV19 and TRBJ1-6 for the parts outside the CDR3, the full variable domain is DGGITQSPKYLFRKEGQNVTLSCEQNLNHDAMYWYRQDPGQGLRLIYYSQIVNDFQKGDIAEGYSVSREKKESFPLTVTSAQKNPTAFYLCASSPLGGQGNSPLHFGNGTRLTVT.

The CDR3 bases are TGTGCCAGCAGCTGGACAGGAGGGGACCAGCCCCAGCATTTT. This translates into CASSWTGGDQPQHF. V usage is TRBV6-6 and J usage is TRBJ1-5; TRBD1 matches at 7 bases. Germline values: CDR1 MNHNY, CDR2 SVGAGI (reference sequence). V lost 6 bases, J lost 7 bases, and 9 bases stayed unmatched. The CDR3 covers 14 residues.

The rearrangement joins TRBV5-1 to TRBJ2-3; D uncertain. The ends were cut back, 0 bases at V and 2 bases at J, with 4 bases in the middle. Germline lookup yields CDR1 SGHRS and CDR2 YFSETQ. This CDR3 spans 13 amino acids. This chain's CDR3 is CASSLDLTDTQYF. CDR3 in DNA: TGCGCCAGCAGCTTGGATCTCACAGATACGCAGTATTTT.

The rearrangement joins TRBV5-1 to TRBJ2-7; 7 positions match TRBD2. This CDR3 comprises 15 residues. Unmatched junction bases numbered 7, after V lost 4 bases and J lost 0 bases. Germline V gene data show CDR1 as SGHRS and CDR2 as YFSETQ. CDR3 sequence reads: CASSPTGGSSYEQYF. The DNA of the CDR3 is TGCGCCAGCAGCCCTACTGGCGGGAGCTCCTACGAGCAGTACTTC.

The CDR3 DNA follows: TGTGCCAGTAGTCCCCAGACAGGGATGAACACTGAAGCTTTCTTT. Protein sequence: CASSPQTGMNTEAFF. The chain links TRBV19 to TRBJ1-1, with TRBD1 matching over 7 bases. CDR1 and CDR2 from the germline V gene are LNHDA and SQIVND (reference sequence). The V segment lost 5 bases and the J segment 0 bases; nucleotides outside the gene matches: 6. The CDR3 is 15 amino acids.

CDR3 region: CASSAWTGENEKLFF. The DNA for the CDR3 is TGTGCCAGTAGTGCATGGACAGGGGAAAATGAAAAACTGTTTTTT. V gene TRBV19 combines with J gene TRBJ1-4; 9 positions match TRBD1. This CDR3 has 15 amino acids. From germline, CDR1 is LNHDA and CDR2 SQIVND (reference sequence). J lost 5 bases, V lost 5 bases, and 6 bases had no gene match. Full variable domain (rest looked up from reference TRBV19 and TRBJ1-4): DGGITQSPKYLFRKEGQNVTLSCEQNLNHDAMYWYRQDPGQGLRLIYYSQIVNDFQKGDIAEGYSVSREKKESFPLTVTSAQKNPTAFYLCASSAWTGENEKLFFGSGTQLSVL.